Sequencing of this T cell receptor (beta chain) was carried out in a study of blood T cell repertoires in COVID-19 (dated by TCRdb to the early 2020s). Notes on the research overall: The collaborator samples originated in the United States, Italy and Spain and spanned the acute and convalescent phases of COVID-19. The prospective study material was composed of cDNA or gDNA derived from T cells, B-cell-depleted T cells, or PBMCs. The dataset comprised deeply sampled blood TCRbeta repertoires from subjects exposed to, actively infected with, or recovered from COVID-19. The repertoires were released in a freely available public database intended as a resource for research on the immune response to SARS-CoV-2. The samples were drawn from two sources: the first 160 participants of the ongoing ImmuneRACE study, and 1,200 or so subjects contributed by 6 global collaborators. Sample metadata almost always included a de-identified subject ID, COVID-19 status, age in years and sex. Where available, HLA class I and class II types were obtained from metadata supplied by the sample provider rather than from assay-based typing. The full study reports these points: Clinical and demographic metadata were provided uncurated, with the amount varying by source and participant.

As regards this clone: Its antigen target is currently unknown. No quality values exist for individual bases; no much larger clone is one base distant.

Enrolling through a virtual design, the prospective study's participants ranged in age from about 18 to 100 years and lived across 20 to 25 United States geographic areas. In the prospective study, participants were assigned to cohorts based on the clinical history participants reported in a screening survey and a study questionnaire. Exposed participants were defined as having been in contact with someone with a PCR-confirmed or clinician-diagnosed COVID-19 case within 2 weeks of study entry. In the prospective study, whole blood, serum and a nasopharyngeal or oropharyngeal swab were collected from each participant by mobile phlebotomists. Additional blood draws and questionnaires over an approximately 2-month period could optionally be provided by prospective study participants. Prospective study blood samples were shipped either frozen or at room temperature before DNA extraction. Its CDR3 holds 14 amino acids, cysteine through phenylalanine. Only CDR3 DNA remains: 42 bases, in frame from the first base. Reading the germline V gene gives CDR1 ENHRY and CDR2 SYGVKD. V loses 4 bases of germline sequence and J loses 4 bases, and the interval between the two ends is 10 bases.

TCRbeta CDR3 regions were amplified from genomic DNA using the immunoSEQ Assay, a bias-controlled multiplex PCR. In the paper's pipeline: The number of nucleated cells in each sample was estimated by amplification of reference gene primers within the assay. To quantify the absolute abundance of each unique TCRbeta CDR3 rearrangement, sequence reads were collapsed and filtered. For each sample, productive Simpson clonality was calculated as the square root of Simpson's diversity index over productive rearrangements. TCRdb obtained this table from immuneACCESS and retained in-frame rearrangements with V and J assigned. These tables miss some clones; where compared with another copy, unresolved V genes account for less than half of the shortfall, and the remainder is unexplained. The D gene and trimming were derived from the DNA, and the V and J assignments and clone size from that table. This sample lists fewer than 350,000 clones; around nine tenths were detected once. The ten most abundant clones make up just over 1% of the sample.

Sequenced input: PBMCs or T cells enriched from blood (not recorded which). Rearrangement joined TRBV10-3 to TRBJ2-2; tentative D gene TRBD2, with 6 bases matching. The TCR sequence derives from a woman aged 25 to 39 who had been exposed to COVID-19. Here the CDR3 is given as CAISAEGFTGELFF. At the DNA level, the sequence is TGTGCCATCAGTGCGGAGGGGTTCACCGGGGAGCTGTTTTTT.